This TCR beta chain was found in a study of blood T cell repertoires in COVID-19. There are 14 residues in the CDR3. CDR1 and CDR2 (germline): SGHTA, FQGTGA. The J segment lost 5 bases and the V segment lost 6 bases, leaving 4 bases of the junction unmatched. Some clones are missing from TCRdb's copy, which holds only in-frame ones; the method was immunoSEQ multiplex PCR. The sample has 45,000 to 65,000 clones, around 80% seen once. This clone appeared once. The receptor comes from a man in his sixties with acute or convalescent COVID-19. The sample comprised peripheral blood. The V and J genes are TRBV7-3 and TRBJ2-5; TRBD2 agrees at 12 bases. The CDR3 here is CASRSSGGAETQYF. The CDR3 DNA reads as TGTGCCAGCAGGTCTAGCGGGGGGGCGGAGACCCAGTACTTC.